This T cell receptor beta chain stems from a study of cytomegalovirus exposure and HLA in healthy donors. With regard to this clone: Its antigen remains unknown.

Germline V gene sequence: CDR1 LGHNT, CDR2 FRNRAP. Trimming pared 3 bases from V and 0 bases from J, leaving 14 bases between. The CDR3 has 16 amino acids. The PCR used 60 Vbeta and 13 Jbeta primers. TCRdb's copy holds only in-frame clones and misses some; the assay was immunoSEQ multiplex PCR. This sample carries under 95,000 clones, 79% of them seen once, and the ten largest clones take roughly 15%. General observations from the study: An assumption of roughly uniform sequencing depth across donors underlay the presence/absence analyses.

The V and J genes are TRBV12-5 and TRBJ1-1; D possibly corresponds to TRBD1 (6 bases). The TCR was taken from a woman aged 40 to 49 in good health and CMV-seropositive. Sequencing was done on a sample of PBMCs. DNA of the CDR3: TGTGCTAGTGGTTTAACAGGGTCCCTGCTGAACACTGAAGCTTTCTTT. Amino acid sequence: CASGLTGSLLNTEAFF.